The following is a TCR beta chain sequence with its context. Participants' reported clinical history set cohort assignment. What the recovered Cohort 3 donors had was two negative PCRs, clearance, or symptom resolution. Data came from immunoSEQ multiplex PCR; TCRdb stores just in-frame clones and leaves some out. The table includes more than 200,000 clones, approximately 86% detected once. The data were taken from a study of blood T cell repertoires in COVID-19. This receptor was obtained from a woman aged 45-59 years who had recovered from COVID-19. Sequenced: PBMCs or T cells enriched from blood (not recorded which).

The CDR3 DNA reads TGTGCCAGCGTCCTAGCGGGAGGGAACAATGAGCAGTTCTTC. Its protein is CASVLAGGNNEQFF. The chain joins TRBV3-1 (or the pseudogene TRBV3-2) to TRBJ2-1; 12 positions match TRBD2. The CDR3 is 14 amino acids. CDR1 is LGHDT, CDR2 YNNKEL, per germline (reference sequence). After removal of 8 bases from V and 5 bases from J, the junction contained 4 bases not matched to a gene.